This T cell receptor (beta chain) was captured in a study of cytomegalovirus exposure and HLA in healthy donors. Study context: The early release's HLA-typed donors yielded roughly 85 million unique TCRs. Study results and caveats: It is likely that the observed cluster of highly shared sequence variants was a sequencing artifact. A later analysis showed that HLA-associated TCR beta chains had undergone more clonal expansion than equally common others.

The V segment lost 5 bases and the J segment 4 bases; nucleotides outside the gene matches: 5. The germline V gene encodes CDR1 MNHNY and CDR2 SVGAGI (reference sequence). The CDR3 runs 14 residues. PCR employed 60 Vbeta and 13 Jbeta primers. Per the study methods: Some 11 million shared chains were among the 65 million to 85 million unique TCR beta chains that a later analysis counted. Only in-frame clones appear in the TCRdb table, and some are missing; sequencing was by immunoSEQ multiplex PCR. From that table come the V and J calls and clone size; the DNA was used to work out D and trimming. The data hold 100,000 to 150,000 clones, with 78% observed a single time. About this clone itself: The antigen is not known.

This sequence originates from a man aged 25-40 years in good health and CMV-seropositive. The chain recombines TRBV6-6 with TRBJ2-5; TRBD1 matches at 9 bases. Specimen: PBMCs. This chain's CDR3 is CASSVGQGGETQYF. The CDR3, as DNA: TGTGCCAGCAGTGTGGGACAGGGAGGAGAGACCCAGTACTTC.